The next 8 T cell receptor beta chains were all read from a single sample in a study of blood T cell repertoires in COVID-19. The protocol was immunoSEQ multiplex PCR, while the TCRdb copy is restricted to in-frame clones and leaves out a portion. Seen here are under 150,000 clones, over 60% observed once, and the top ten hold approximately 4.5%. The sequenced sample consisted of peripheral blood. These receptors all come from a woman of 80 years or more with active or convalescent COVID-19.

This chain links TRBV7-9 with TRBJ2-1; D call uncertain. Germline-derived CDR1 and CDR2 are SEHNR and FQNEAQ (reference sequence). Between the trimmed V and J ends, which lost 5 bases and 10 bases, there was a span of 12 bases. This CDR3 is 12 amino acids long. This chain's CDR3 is CASSAKMREQFF. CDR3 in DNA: TGTGCCAGCAGCGCGAAGATGAGGGAGCAGTTCTTC.

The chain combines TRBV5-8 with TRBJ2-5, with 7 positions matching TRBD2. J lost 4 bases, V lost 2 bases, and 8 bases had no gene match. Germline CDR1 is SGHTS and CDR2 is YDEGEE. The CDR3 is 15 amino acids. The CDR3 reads CASSFMGREGETQYF. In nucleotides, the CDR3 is TGTGCCAGCAGCTTTATGGGCAGGGAGGGAGAGACCCAGTACTTC.

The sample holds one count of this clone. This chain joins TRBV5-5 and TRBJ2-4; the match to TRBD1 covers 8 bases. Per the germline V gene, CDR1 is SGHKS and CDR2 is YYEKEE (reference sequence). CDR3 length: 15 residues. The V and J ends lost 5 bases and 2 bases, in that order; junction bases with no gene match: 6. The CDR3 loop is CASREGQATKNIQYF. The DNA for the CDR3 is TGTGCCAGCAGGGAGGGACAGGCAACCAAAAACATTCAGTACTTC. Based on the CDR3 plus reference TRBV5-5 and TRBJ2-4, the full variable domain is DAGVTQSPTHLIKTRGQQVTLRCSPISGHKSVSWYQQVLGQGPQFIFQYYEKEERGRGNFPDRFSARQFPNYSSELNVNALLLGDSALYLCASREGQATKNIQYFGAGTRLSVL.

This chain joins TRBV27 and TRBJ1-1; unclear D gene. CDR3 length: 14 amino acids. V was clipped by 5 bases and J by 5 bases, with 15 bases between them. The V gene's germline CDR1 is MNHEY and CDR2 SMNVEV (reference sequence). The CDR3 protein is CASSLSGVGTEAFF. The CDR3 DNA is TGTGCCAGCAGTCTCTCCGGGGTGGGGACTGAAGCTTTCTTT.

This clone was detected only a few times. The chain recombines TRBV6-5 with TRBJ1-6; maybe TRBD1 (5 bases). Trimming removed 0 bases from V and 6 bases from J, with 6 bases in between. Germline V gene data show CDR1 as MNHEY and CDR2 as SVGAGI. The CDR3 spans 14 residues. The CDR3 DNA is TGTGCCAGCAGTTACTCGGGACTTAATTCACCCCTCCACTTT. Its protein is CASSYSGLNSPLHF.

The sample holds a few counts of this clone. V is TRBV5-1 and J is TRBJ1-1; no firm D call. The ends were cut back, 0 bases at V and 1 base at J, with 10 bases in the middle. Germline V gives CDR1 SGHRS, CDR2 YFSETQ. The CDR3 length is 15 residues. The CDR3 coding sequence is TGCGCCAGCAGCTTGGCCGGGGAGAGGAACACTGAAGCTTTCTTT. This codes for CASSLAGERNTEAFF.

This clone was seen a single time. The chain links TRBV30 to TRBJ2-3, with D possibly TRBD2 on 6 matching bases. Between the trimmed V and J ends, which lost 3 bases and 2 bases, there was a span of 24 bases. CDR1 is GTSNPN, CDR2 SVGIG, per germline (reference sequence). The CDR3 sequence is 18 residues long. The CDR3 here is CAWSVPALGGVNTDTQYF. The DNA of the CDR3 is TGTGCCTGGAGCGTACCCGCGTTGGGCGGGGTTAACACAGATACGCAGTATTTT.

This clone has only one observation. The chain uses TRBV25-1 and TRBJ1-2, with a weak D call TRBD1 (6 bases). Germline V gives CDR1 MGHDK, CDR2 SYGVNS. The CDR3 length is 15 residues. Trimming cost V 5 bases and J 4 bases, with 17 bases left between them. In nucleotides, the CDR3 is TGTGCCAGCAGTTACGCGGGGGGGGCGGCCTATGGCTACACCTTC. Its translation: CASSYAGGAAYGYTF.